This T cell receptor (beta chain) was captured by sequencing in a study of beta chain features in type 1 diabetes. The study, taken as a whole, reports: Type 1 diabetes patients had fewer VDJ junction insertions and more deletions. Naive, central memory and regulatory TCRB repertoires appeared more similar among patients than healthy donors.

In total, each donor contributed a single heparinised blood draw that averaged about 120 mL. TCRB transcripts that were expressed got sequenced, as all of the isolated RNA had been reverse transcribed. Naive, central memory and regulatory T cell samples averaged around 3.9 million reads. Sequencing used immunoSEQ multiplex PCR; TCRdb keeps in-frame clones, though not all of them. This table holds about 900,000 clones, 17% found once. Only a few counts were recorded for this clone. The antigen remains undetermined. This receptor was taken from a woman aged 18-29 years in good health. The sequenced sample consisted of naive CD4+ T cells from blood.

CDR3 DNA: TGTGCCAGCAGCTCTCTGGCAGAGACCCAGTACTTC. The encoded protein is CASSSLAETQYF. This chain joins TRBV11-2 and TRBJ2-5; D is ambiguous. Per the germline V gene, CDR1 is SGHAT and CDR2 is FQNNGV. Trimming took 4 bases from V and 4 from J, leaving 7 bases between them. The CDR3 spans 12 residues.